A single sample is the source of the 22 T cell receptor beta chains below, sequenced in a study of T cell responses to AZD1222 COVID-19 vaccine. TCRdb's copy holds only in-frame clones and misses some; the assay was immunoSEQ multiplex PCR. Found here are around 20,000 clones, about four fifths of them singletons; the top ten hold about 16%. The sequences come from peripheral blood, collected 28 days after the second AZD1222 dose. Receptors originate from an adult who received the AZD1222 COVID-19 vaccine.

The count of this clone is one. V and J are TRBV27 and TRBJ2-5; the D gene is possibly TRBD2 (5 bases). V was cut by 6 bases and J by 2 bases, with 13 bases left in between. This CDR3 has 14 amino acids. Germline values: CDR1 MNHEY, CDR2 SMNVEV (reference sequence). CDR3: CASRSGRLQETQYF. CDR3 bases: TGTGCCAGCAGGTCGGGCAGACTACAAGAGACCCAGTACTTC.

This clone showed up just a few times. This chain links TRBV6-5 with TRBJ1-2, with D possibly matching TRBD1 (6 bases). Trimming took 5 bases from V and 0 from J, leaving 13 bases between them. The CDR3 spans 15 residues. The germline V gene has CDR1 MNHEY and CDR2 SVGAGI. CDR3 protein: CASSHGQSANYGYTF. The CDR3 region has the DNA TGTGCCAGCAGTCACGGACAGTCAGCTAACTATGGCTACACCTTC.

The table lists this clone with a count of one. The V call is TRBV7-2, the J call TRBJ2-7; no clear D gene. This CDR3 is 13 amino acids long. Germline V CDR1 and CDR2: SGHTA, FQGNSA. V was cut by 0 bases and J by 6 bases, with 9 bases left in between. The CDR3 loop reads CASSLASGLEQYF. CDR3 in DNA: TGTGCCAGCAGCTTAGCGAGTGGGCTCGAGCAGTACTTC.

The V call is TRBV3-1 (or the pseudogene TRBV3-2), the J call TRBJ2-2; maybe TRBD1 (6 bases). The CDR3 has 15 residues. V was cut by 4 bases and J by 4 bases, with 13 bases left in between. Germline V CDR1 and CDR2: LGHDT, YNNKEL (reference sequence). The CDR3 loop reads CASSPGVGSTGELFF. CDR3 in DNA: TGTGCCAGCAGCCCAGGGGTGGGGAGCACCGGGGAGCTGTTTTTT.

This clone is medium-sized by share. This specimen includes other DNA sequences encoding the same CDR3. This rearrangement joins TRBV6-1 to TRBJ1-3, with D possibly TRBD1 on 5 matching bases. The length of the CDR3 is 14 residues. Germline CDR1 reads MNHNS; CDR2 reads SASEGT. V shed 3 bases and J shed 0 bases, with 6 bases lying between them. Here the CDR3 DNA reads TGTGCCAGCAGTGACGGGGCCTCTGGAAACACCATATATTTT. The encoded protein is CASSDGASGNTIYF.

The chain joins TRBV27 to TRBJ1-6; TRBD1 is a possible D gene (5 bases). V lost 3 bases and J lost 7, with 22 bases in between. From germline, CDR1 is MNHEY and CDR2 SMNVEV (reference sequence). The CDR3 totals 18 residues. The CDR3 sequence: CASSFLPPARRGNSPLHF. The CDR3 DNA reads TGTGCCAGCAGTTTCCTACCCCCGGCCCGACGGGGCAATTCACCCCTCCACTTT.

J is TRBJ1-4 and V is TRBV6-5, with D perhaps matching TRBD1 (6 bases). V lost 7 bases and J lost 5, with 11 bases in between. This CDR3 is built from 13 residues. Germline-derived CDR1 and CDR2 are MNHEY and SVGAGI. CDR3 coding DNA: TGTGCCAGCACCGACAGGTTGAATGAAAAACTGTTTTTT. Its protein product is CASTDRLNEKLFF.

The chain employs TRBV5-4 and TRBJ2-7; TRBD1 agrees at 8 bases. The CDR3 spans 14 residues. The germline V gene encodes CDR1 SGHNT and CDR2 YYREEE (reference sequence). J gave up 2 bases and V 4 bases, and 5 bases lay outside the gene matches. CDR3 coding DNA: TGTGCCAGCAGCACAGGACAGGGACCCTACGAGCAGTACTTC. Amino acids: CASSTGQGPYEQYF. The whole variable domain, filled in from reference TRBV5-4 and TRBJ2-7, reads ETGVTQSPTHLIKTRGQQVTLRCSSQSGHNTVSWYQQALGQGPQFIFQYYREEENGRGNFPPRFSGLQFPNYSSELNVNALELDDSALYLCASSTGQGPYEQYFGPGTRLTVT.

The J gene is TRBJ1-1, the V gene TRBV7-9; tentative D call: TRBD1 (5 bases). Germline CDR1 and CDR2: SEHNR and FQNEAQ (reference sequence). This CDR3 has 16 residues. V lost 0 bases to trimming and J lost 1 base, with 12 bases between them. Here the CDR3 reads CASSLAGSGQNTEAFF. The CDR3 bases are TGTGCCAGCAGCTTAGCAGGGTCAGGACAGAACACTGAAGCTTTCTTT.

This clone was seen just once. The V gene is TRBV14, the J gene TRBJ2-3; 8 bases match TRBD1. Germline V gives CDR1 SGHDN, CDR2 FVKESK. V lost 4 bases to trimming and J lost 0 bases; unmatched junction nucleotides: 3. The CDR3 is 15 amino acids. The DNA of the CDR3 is TGTGCCAGCAGCCCCCGGACAGGGAGCACAGATACGCAGTATTTT. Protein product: CASSPRTGSTDTQYF.

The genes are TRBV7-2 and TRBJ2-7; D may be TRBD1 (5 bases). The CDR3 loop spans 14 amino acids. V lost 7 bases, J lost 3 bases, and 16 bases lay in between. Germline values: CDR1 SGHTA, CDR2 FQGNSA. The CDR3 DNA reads TGTGCCAGCACCACCAGTGGGGCTAACTACGAGCAGTACTTC. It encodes CASTTSGANYEQYF.

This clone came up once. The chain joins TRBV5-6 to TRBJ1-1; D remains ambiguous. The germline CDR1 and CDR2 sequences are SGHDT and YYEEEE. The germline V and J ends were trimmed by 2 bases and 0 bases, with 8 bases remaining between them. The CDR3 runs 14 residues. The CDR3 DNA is TGTGCCAGCAGCTTTAGACGGATGAACACTGAAGCTTTCTTT. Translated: CASSFRRMNTEAFF.

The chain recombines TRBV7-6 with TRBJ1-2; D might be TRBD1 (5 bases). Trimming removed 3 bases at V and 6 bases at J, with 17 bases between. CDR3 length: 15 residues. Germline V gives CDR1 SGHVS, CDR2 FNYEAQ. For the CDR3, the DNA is TGTGCCAGCAGCTTTACAGGCGGTGCCAGCGATGGCTACACCTTC. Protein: CASSFTGGASDGYTF.

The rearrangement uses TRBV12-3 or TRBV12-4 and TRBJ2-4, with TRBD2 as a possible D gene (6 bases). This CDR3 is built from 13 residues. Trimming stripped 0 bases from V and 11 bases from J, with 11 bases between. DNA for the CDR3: TGTGCCAGCAGTTTAGCGCTAACGGGGGTTCAGTACTTC. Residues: CASSLALTGVQYF.

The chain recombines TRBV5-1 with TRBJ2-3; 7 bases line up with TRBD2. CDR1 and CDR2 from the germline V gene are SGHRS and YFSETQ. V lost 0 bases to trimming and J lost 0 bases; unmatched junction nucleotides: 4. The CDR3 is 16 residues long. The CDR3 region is CASSLGGSGSTDTQYF. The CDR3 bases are TGCGCCAGCAGCTTGGGAGGTAGCGGGAGCACAGATACGCAGTATTTT. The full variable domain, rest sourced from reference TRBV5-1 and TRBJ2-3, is KAGVTQTPRYLIKTRGQQVTLSCSPISGHRSVSWYQQTPGQGLQFLFEYFSETQRNKGNFPGRFSGRQFSNSRSEMNVSTLELGDSALYLCASSLGGSGSTDTQYFGPGTRLTVL.

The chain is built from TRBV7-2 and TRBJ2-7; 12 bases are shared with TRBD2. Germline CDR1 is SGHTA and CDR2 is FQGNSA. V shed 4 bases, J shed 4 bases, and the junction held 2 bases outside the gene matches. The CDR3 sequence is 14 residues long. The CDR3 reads CASSSLAGGYEQYF. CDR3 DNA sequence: TGTGCCAGCAGCTCGCTAGCGGGAGGGTACGAGCAGTACTTC.

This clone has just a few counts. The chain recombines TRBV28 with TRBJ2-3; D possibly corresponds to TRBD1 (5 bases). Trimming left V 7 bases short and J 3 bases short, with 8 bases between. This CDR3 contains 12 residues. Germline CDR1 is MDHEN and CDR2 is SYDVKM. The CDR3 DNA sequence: TGTGCCAGCAAGGGGCCTACAGATACGCAGTATTTT. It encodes CASKGPTDTQYF.

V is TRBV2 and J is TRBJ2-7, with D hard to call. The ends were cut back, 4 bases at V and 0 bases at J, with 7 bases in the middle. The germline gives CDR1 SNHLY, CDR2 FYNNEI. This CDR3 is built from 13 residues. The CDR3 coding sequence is TGTGCCAGCAGTGTAACTACCTCCTACGAGCAGTACTTC. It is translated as CASSVTTSYEQYF.

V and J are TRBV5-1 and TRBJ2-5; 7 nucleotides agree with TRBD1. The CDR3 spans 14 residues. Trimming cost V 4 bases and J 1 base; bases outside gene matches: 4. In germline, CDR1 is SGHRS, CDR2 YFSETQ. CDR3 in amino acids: CASSLGQAQETQYF. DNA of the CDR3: TGCGCCAGCAGCCTCGGACAGGCCCAAGAGACCCAGTACTTC.

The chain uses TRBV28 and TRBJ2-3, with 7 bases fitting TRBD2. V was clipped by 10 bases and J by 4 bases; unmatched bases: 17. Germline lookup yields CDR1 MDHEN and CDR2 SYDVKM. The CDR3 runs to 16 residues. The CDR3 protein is CATYYRGGSYADTQYF. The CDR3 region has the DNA TGTGCCACCTATTACCGAGGCGGGAGCTATGCAGATACGCAGTATTTT.

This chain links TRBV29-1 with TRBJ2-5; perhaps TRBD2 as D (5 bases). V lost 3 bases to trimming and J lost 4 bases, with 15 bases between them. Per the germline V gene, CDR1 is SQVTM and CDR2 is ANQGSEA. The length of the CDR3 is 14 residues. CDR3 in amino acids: CSVDYAGAVETQYF. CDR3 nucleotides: TGCAGCGTTGATTACGCGGGCGCGGTAGAGACCCAGTACTTC.

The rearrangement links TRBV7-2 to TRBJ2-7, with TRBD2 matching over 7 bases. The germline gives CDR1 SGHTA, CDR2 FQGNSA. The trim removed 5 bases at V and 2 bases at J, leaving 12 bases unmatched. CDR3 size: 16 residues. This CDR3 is CASSPTSPGTTYEQYF. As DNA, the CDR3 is TGTGCCAGCAGCCCCACCTCCCCCGGGACTACCTACGAGCAGTACTTC.